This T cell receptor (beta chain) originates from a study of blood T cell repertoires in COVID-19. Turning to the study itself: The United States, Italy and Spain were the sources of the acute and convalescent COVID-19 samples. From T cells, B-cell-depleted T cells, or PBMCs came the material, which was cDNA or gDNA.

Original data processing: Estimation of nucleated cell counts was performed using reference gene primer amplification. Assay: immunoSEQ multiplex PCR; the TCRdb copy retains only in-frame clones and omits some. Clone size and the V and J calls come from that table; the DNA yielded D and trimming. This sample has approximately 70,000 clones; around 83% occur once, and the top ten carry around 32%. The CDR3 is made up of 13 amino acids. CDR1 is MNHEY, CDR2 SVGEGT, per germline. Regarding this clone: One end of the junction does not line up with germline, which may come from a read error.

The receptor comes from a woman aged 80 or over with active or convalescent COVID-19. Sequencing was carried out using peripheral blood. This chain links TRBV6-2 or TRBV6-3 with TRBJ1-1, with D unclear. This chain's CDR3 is CASSYMRNSEAFF. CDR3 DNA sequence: TGTGCCAGCAGTTATATGCGAAACAGTGAAGCTTTCTTT.